What follows are 5 T cell receptor beta chains derived from one specimen sequenced in a study of blood T cells in healthy people across ages. Primed by a sample-barcoded 5' primer and a J-beta primer mix, a second PCR proceeded for roughly 7 to 12 cycles. TCRdb analysed the 5' RACE reads with MiXCR anew, one entry per CDR3 protein. The sample holds roughly 1.5 million distinct CDR3 sequences, about 42% seen once. The sequencing input was blood. The receptors shown here come from a woman under 30 in good health.

This sequence joins TRBV20-1 and TRBJ2-1; TRBD2 aligns across 12 bases. V gave up 6 bases and J gave up 6 bases; unmatched junction bases: 6. The CDR3 runs 14 residues. The germline V gene encodes CDR1 DFQATT and CDR2 SNEGSKA (reference sequence). CDR3 sequence (DNA): TGCAGTGCCGGGCTAGCGGGAGGGCTCAATGAGCAGTTCTTC. Its translation is CSAGLAGGLNEQFF.

This chain connects TRBV29-1 to TRBJ2-7; D uncertain. The CDR3 consists of 14 residues. CDR1 is SQVTM, CDR2 ANQGSEA, per germline. Trimming cost V 4 bases and J 7 bases, with 20 bases left between them. DNA of the CDR3: TGCAGCGTTGGGCACGGTAGCTCCTACAATGAGCAGTACTTC. Translating it yields CSVGHGSSYNEQYF.

The chain links TRBV3-1 to TRBJ2-7; TRBD1 agrees at 10 bases. The length of the CDR3 is 15 residues. The junction had 6 bases not matched to a gene; V was cut back by 1 base and J by 6 bases. The germline gives CDR1 LGHDT, CDR2 YNNKEL (reference sequence). As DNA, the CDR3 is TGTGCCAGCAGCCAAGGACAGGGGGCAATAGGCGAGCAGTACTTC. It is translated as CASSQGQGAIGEQYF.

V usage is TRBV5-5 and J usage is TRBJ2-1, with 8 bases that match TRBD2. The CDR3 is made up of 15 amino acids. Germline V gives CDR1 SGHKS, CDR2 YYEKEE (reference sequence). V lost 0 bases to trimming and J lost 8 bases; unmatched junction nucleotides: 7. CDR3 amino acids: CASSLASGSIHEQFF. CDR3 in DNA: TGTGCCAGCAGCTTGGCCAGCGGGAGCATCCATGAGCAGTTCTTC.

V is TRBV11-2 and J is TRBJ2-3; the D gene could be TRBD1 or TRBD2 (5 bases each). Trimming took off 5 bases at V and 2 bases at J, with 11 bases between the two ends. CDR1 and CDR2 from the germline V gene are SGHAT and FQNNGV. CDR3 length: 14 residues. The CDR3 region is CASSHRGATDTQYF. CDR3 DNA: TGTGCCAGCAGCCACCGAGGGGCCACAGATACGCAGTATTTT.